These T cell receptor beta chains were read from a single sample in a study of blood T cell repertoires in COVID-19. This table comes from immunoSEQ multiplex PCR, and its TCRdb copy is limited to in-frame clones, with some not included. The sample lists some 170,000 clones, 75% to 85% occurring once. Material for sequencing was PBMCs or T cells enriched from blood (not recorded which). These receptors were obtained from a man aged 45-65 years who had recovered from COVID-19. CDR3s include the opening cysteine and the closing phenylalanine or tryptophan. The order of the fields is D gene, clone size, V gene, J gene, CDR3 protein, CDR3 DNA. The D gene is left open where the match is weak. Clone size is stated in some rows and not others, as once, few, many or a class when expanded.

>-|-|TRBV7-2|TRBJ2-5
CASSLGTRVGETQYF
TGTGCCAGCAGCTTAGGTACCAGGGTAGGGGAGACCCAGTACTTC
>TRBD2|-|TRBV29-1|TRBJ2-5
CSVAAGGTETQYF
TGCAGCGTAGCCGCGGGGGGAACGGAGACCCAGTACTTC
>TRBD2|few|TRBV19|TRBJ2-7
CASSILSGSSYEQYF
TGTGCCAGTAGTATTCTTAGCGGGAGCTCCTACGAGCAGTACTTC
>TRBD1|-|TRBV18|TRBJ1-4
CASSPFNRGGEKLFF
TGTGCCAGCTCACCATTTAACAGGGGTGGTGAAAAACTGTTTTTT
>-|-|TRBV18|TRBJ2-2
CASSPGTRQAGELFF
TGTGCCAGCTCACCCGGGACTCGGCAGGCCGGGGAGCTGTTTTTT
>TRBD1|-|TRBV6-5|TRBJ2-7
CASSYSGQGISYEQYF
TGTGCCAGCAGTTACTCGGGACAGGGGATCTCCTACGAGCAGTACTTC
>-|-|TRBV27|TRBJ2-7
CASVSAGAREQYF
TGTGCCAGCGTCAGCGCAGGGGCGCGGGAGCAGTACTTC
>-|-|TRBV3-1/TRBV3-2|TRBJ2-1
CASSQDMTRGGAGGSYNEQFF
TGTGCCAGCAGCCAAGACATGACCCGAGGAGGGGCAGGGGGCTCCTACAATGAGCAGTTCTTC
>TRBD1|once|TRBV27|TRBJ2-7
CASSPRTGASSYEQYF
TGTGCCAGCAGTCCAAGGACAGGGGCCTCCTCCTACGAGCAGTACTTC
>TRBD2|-|TRBV9|TRBJ2-1
CASSPRGTSGLDEQFF
TGTGCCAGCAGCCCACGAGGGACTAGCGGTTTGGATGAGCAGTTCTTC
>-|-|TRBV19|TRBJ1-5
CASSIAGAYNQPQHF
TGTGCCAGTAGTATAGCAGGGGCCTACAATCAGCCCCAGCATTTT
>-|-|TRBV5-5|TRBJ1-5
CASSLSMVSNQPQHF
TGTGCCAGCAGCTTGAGCATGGTTAGCAATCAGCCCCAGCATTTT
>TRBD1|-|TRBV29-1|TRBJ1-2
CSVEKGKTGGYGYTF
TGCAGCGTTGAAAAAGGGAAGACAGGGGGGTATGGCTACACCTTC
>-|-|TRBV11-3|TRBJ2-2
CASSQGGAGELFF
TGTGCCAGCAGCCAGGGAGGCGCCGGGGAGCTGTTTTTT
>TRBD1|-|TRBV2|TRBJ1-1
CASSGQGNTEAFF
TGTGCCAGCAGTGGACAGGGCAACACTGAAGCTTTCTTT
>TRBD1|-|TRBV6-5|TRBJ1-5
CASRPGTGIDQPQHF
TGTGCCAGCAGACCCGGGACAGGGATAGATCAGCCCCAGCATTTT
>TRBD1|-|TRBV7-9|TRBJ2-4
CASSSDRENIQYF
TGTGCCAGCAGCTCCGACAGGGAAAACATTCAGTACTTC
>-|-|TRBV18|TRBJ1-1
CASSWVKGMNTEAFF
TGTGCCAGCTCATGGGTAAAGGGGATGAACACTGAAGCTTTCTTT
>TRBD1|-|TRBV19|TRBJ1-6
CASSIGDRISSPLHF
TGTGCCAGTAGTATAGGGGACAGAATATCTTCACCCCTCCACTTT
>TRBD1|-|TRBV10-3|TRBJ2-7
CAISEFGTAYEQYF
TGTGCCATCAGTGAGTTCGGGACAGCCTACGAGCAGTACTTC
>TRBD1|-|TRBV23-1|TRBJ1-1
CASSQLGRILAGGPWDPEAFF
TGCGCCAGCAGTCAATTGGGCAGGATTCTGGCAGGGGGCCCCTGGGACCCTGAAGCTTTCTTT
>TRBD1|-|TRBV3-1/TRBV3-2|TRBJ1-3
CASGRGLSGNTIYF
TGTGCCAGCGGTAGGGGGCTCTCCGGAAACACCATATATTTT